These 3 T cell receptor beta chains came from one sample sequenced in a study of shared clonotypes between healthy human individuals. TCRdb's copy holds only in-frame clones and misses some; the assay was immunoSEQ multiplex PCR. The table shows approximately 1.4 million clones, with around 98% occurring only once. The sequencing sample was made of naive CD4+ T cells sorted from blood. Specified subset: CD45RA+ positively selected. Receptors originate from a man aged 30-40 years in good health.

V gene TRBV6-1 combines with J gene TRBJ2-7, with D tentatively TRBD1 or TRBD2 (5 bases each). The V end lost 7 bases, the J end lost 1 base, and 11 bases lay between the germline ends. CDR1 is MNHNS and CDR2 is SASEGT in the germline V gene. CDR3 size: 13 residues. The CDR3 is CASNRGRSYEQYF. The CDR3 DNA reads as TGTGCCAGCAATCGGGGACGGTCCTACGAGCAGTACTTC.

The chain couples TRBV29-1 to TRBJ2-7; D is perhaps TRBD1 (6 bases). Trimming left V 1 base short and J 3 bases short, with 13 bases between. This CDR3 region has 14 residues. Germline V gives CDR1 SQVTM, CDR2 ANQGSEA. This CDR3 is CSVEVVAGDYEQYF. The DNA for the CDR3 is TGCAGCGTTGAAGTAGTTGCAGGGGACTACGAGCAGTACTTC.

The rearrangement joins TRBV19 to TRBJ2-5; TRBD2 agrees at 11 bases. Trimming cost V 7 bases and J 5 bases; bases outside gene matches: 12. Looked up from germline, CDR1 is LNHDA and CDR2 is SQIVND (reference sequence). The CDR3 totals 16 residues. The CDR3 protein is CASTDAGTSGPETQYF. Here the CDR3 DNA reads TGTGCCAGTACGGACGCCGGGACTAGCGGCCCGGAGACCCAGTACTTC.